This is a list of T cell receptor beta chains from one sample in a study of tumor-infiltrating lymphocytes in oesophageal squamous cell carcinoma. TCRdb itself ran the PCR reads through MiXCR, one entry per CDR3 protein. This table holds approximately 9,400 distinct CDR3 sequences, roughly 61% found once. The specimen was esophageal tumor tissue. The source is a female donor with esophageal squamous cell carcinoma. The CDR3 runs from the conserved cysteine through the conserved F or W. A D gene is named only where the DNA matches it firmly. Clone size appears in some rows only: once, few, many, or a class for an expanded clone.

j_gene: TRBJ2-7
d_gene: TRBD1
abundance: many
v_gene: TRBV2
CDR3aa: CASIGTGRDYEQYF
CDR3nt: TGTGCCAGCATTGGGACAGGGAGGGACTACGAGCAGTACTTC

j_gene: TRBJ2-1
d_gene: NA
abundance: large
v_gene: TRBV10-3
CDR3aa: CAISEGVQKQFF
CDR3nt: TGTGCCATCAGTGAAGGTGTCCAGAAGCAGTTCTTC

j_gene: TRBJ2-6
d_gene: NA
abundance: NA
v_gene: TRBV7-8
CDR3aa: CASSPLRTKVASGANVLTF
CDR3nt: TGTGCCAGCAGCCCCCTACGGACGAAGGTCGCCTCTGGGGCCAACGTCCTGACTTTC

j_gene: TRBJ2-5
d_gene: NA
abundance: medium-sized
v_gene: TRBV6-1
CDR3aa: CASREWTSSPLHF
CDR3nt: TGTGCCAGCAGAGAGTGGACAAGCTCACCCCTCCACTTC

j_gene: TRBJ2-1
d_gene: NA
abundance: few
v_gene: TRBV11-2
CDR3aa: CASSLLGFYNEQFF
CDR3nt: TGTGCCAGCAGCTTACTTGGATTCTACAATGAGCAGTTCTTC

j_gene: TRBJ2-7
d_gene: TRBD2
abundance: NA
v_gene: TRBV7-6
CDR3aa: CASSRRAVAGPF
CDR3nt: TGTGCCAGCAGCCGAAGGGCGGTAGCGGGCCCCTTC

j_gene: TRBJ2-5
d_gene: NA
abundance: NA
v_gene: TRBV7-9
CDR3aa: CASSLRSGSETQYF
CDR3nt: TGTGCCAGCAGCTTACGCTCGGGTTCAGAGACCCAGTACTTC

j_gene: TRBJ1-2
d_gene: TRBD1
abundance: NA
v_gene: TRBV18
CDR3aa: CASSPGQGSLRGYTF
CDR3nt: TGTGCCAGCTCACCGGGACAGGGGAGTCTCCGGGGCTACACCTTC

j_gene: TRBJ1-5
d_gene: NA
abundance: once
v_gene: TRBV7-2
CDR3aa: CASSFGRGNQPQHF
CDR3nt: TGTGCCAGCAGCTTCGGTCGGGGGAATCAGCCCCAGCATTTT

j_gene: TRBJ2-1
d_gene: TRBD2
abundance: NA
v_gene: TRBV10-2
CDR3aa: CASSASGIYNEQFF
CDR3nt: TGCGCCAGCAGTGCTAGCGGGATATACAATGAGCAGTTCTTC

j_gene: TRBJ2-5
d_gene: NA
abundance: NA
v_gene: TRBV5-3
CDR3aa: CASSFGREWETQYF
CDR3nt: TGTGCCAGCAGCTTCGGCAGGGAATGGGAGACCCAGTACTTC

j_gene: TRBJ2-3
d_gene: TRBD1
abundance: NA
v_gene: TRBV6-8
CDR3aa: CASRIQGSSTDTQYF
CDR3nt: TGTGCCAGCAGGATACAGGGGTCTAGCACAGATACGCAGTATTTT

j_gene: TRBJ1-2
d_gene: TRBD1
abundance: once
v_gene: TRBV12-3/TRBV12-4
CDR3aa: CASSWTGSYGYTF
CDR3nt: TGTGCCAGCAGTTGGACAGGGTCCTATGGCTACACCTTC

j_gene: TRBJ1-1
d_gene: NA
abundance: NA
v_gene: TRBV10-2
CDR3aa: CASSDMVMTEAFF
CDR3nt: TGCGCCAGCAGTGATATGGTGATGACTGAAGCTTTCTTT

j_gene: TRBJ2-5
d_gene: NA
abundance: NA
v_gene: TRBV7-3
CDR3aa: CASSIQGSETQYF
CDR3nt: TGTGCCAGCAGCATACAGGGTTCGGAGACCCAGTACTTC

j_gene: TRBJ2-1
d_gene: NA
abundance: few
v_gene: TRBV12-3/TRBV12-4
CDR3aa: CASSFGDGTYNEQFF
CDR3nt: TGTGCCAGCAGTTTCGGTGACGGCACCTACAATGAGCAGTTCTTC

j_gene: TRBJ1-6
d_gene: TRBD1
abundance: NA
v_gene: TRBV18
CDR3aa: CASSPGQGDNSPLHF
CDR3nt: TGTGCCAGCTCACCGGGACAGGGAGATAATTCACCCCTCCACTTT

j_gene: TRBJ1-1
d_gene: NA
abundance: NA
v_gene: TRBV7-2
CDR3aa: CASRYAAGMNTEAFF
CDR3nt: TGTGCCAGCCGCTATGCGGCGGGGATGAACACTGAAGCTTTCTTT

j_gene: TRBJ2-5
d_gene: NA
abundance: few
v_gene: TRBV7-3
CDR3aa: CASSLESSETQYF
CDR3nt: TGTGCCAGCAGCTTAGAGTCTTCAGAGACCCAGTACTTC

j_gene: TRBJ2-7
d_gene: NA
abundance: NA
v_gene: TRBV7-2
CDR3aa: CASSLDGTLDEQYF
CDR3nt: TGTGCCAGCAGCTTAGACGGGACTCTCGACGAGCAGTACTTC

j_gene: TRBJ2-1
d_gene: TRBD2
abundance: NA
v_gene: TRBV10-2
CDR3aa: CASRAWREDYEQFF
CDR3nt: TGCGCCAGCAGGGCCTGGCGGGAGGATTATGAGCAGTTCTTC

j_gene: TRBJ2-1
d_gene: NA
abundance: NA
v_gene: TRBV7-9
CDR3aa: CASRRLGDEQFF
CDR3nt: TGTGCCAGCAGGCGCCTAGGGGATGAGCAGTTCTTC

j_gene: TRBJ2-4
d_gene: NA
abundance: NA
v_gene: TRBV12-3/TRBV12-4
CDR3aa: CASNTKNIQYF
CDR3nt: TGTGCCAGCAACACGAAAAACATTCAGTACTTC

j_gene: TRBJ2-1
d_gene: TRBD2
abundance: medium-sized
v_gene: TRBV11-2
CDR3aa: CASSRGLGANEQFF
CDR3nt: TGTGCCAGCAGCAGGGGACTAGGGGCCAATGAGCAGTTCTTC

j_gene: TRBJ2-2
d_gene: NA
abundance: few
v_gene: TRBV7-4
CDR3aa: CASSPEARSEELFF
CDR3nt: TGTGCCAGCAGCCCCGAGGCGCGTTCCGAGGAGCTGTTTTTT

j_gene: TRBJ2-1
d_gene: NA
abundance: NA
v_gene: TRBV7-3
CDR3aa: CASSKSGRFLYNEQFF
CDR3nt: TGTGCCAGCAGCAAAAGTGGGCGGTTTCTCTACAATGAGCAGTTCTTC

j_gene: TRBJ2-1
d_gene: TRBD1
abundance: NA
v_gene: TRBV6-1
CDR3aa: CASSSGTGEYNEQFF
CDR3nt: TGTGCCAGCAGCTCCGGGACAGGGGAATACAATGAGCAGTTCTTC

j_gene: TRBJ2-3
d_gene: TRBD1
abundance: NA
v_gene: TRBV28
CDR3aa: CASSPTGGEDTQYF
CDR3nt: TGTGCCAGCAGTCCGACAGGGGGCGAGGATACGCAGTATTTT

j_gene: TRBJ2-7
d_gene: NA
abundance: NA
v_gene: TRBV7-2
CDR3aa: CASSLGLAYSEQYF
CDR3nt: TGTGCCAGCAGCTTGGGTCTAGCGTATAGTGAGCAGTACTTC

j_gene: TRBJ2-5
d_gene: NA
abundance: NA
v_gene: TRBV7-3
CDR3aa: CASSPRAQETQYF
CDR3nt: TGTGCCAGCAGCCCCCGAGCCCAAGAGACCCAGTACTTC

j_gene: TRBJ1-2
d_gene: TRBD1
abundance: NA
v_gene: TRBV7-9
CDR3aa: CASSLGQGREYGYTF
CDR3nt: TGTGCCAGCAGCTTAGGACAGGGGCGCGAGTATGGCTACACCTTC

j_gene: TRBJ2-7
d_gene: TRBD1
abundance: NA
v_gene: TRBV19
CDR3aa: CASSIGGQFSYEQYF
CDR3nt: TGTGCCAGTAGTATTGGGGGACAGTTCTCCTACGAGCAGTACTTC

j_gene: TRBJ2-5
d_gene: NA
abundance: few
v_gene: TRBV11-2
CDR3aa: CASSHGGQETQYF
CDR3nt: TGTGCCAGCAGCCATGGGGGACAAGAGACCCAGTACTTC

j_gene: TRBJ2-4
d_gene: TRBD2
abundance: NA
v_gene: TRBV6-1
CDR3aa: CASSYGGLADYNEQYF
CDR3nt: TGTGCCAGCAGTTACGGGGGACTAGCGGATTACAATGAGCAGTACTTC

j_gene: TRBJ2-1
d_gene: NA
abundance: NA
v_gene: TRBV7-8
CDR3aa: CASSSLGLAKSSYNEQFF
CDR3nt: TGTGCCAGCAGCTCCCTCGGGCTAGCGAAAAGCTCCTACAATGAGCAGTTCTTC

j_gene: TRBJ2-2
d_gene: NA
abundance: NA
v_gene: TRBV6-1
CDR3aa: CASSDLVTNTGELFF
CDR3nt: TGTGCCAGCAGTGATCTCGTCACGAACACCGGGGAGCTGTTTTTT